The 7 T cell receptor beta chains below come from one sample, sequenced in a study of molecular identifiers for immune sequencing clone quantification. TCRdb re-called the PCR reads through MiXCR, storing one row per CDR3 protein. The sample includes under 600,000 distinct CDR3 sequences, roughly 24% of them seen just once. The specimen was naive CD8+ T cells from blood, with Jurkat cell RNA spiked in. Subset reported: FACS-sorted CD8+CD4-CCR7+CD45RA+ naive T cells. Receptor source: a human donor in good health. Some libraries in this study had Jurkat cell RNA spiked in.

In this sample, this clonotype turned up many times. V and J are TRBV28 and TRBJ2-3; D is uncertain. V was shortened by 3 bases and J by 3 bases, with 7 bases between the two germline ends. The germline CDR1 and CDR2 sequences are MDHEN and SYDVKM. The CDR3 has 13 residues. CDR3 in DNA: TGTGCCAGCAGTTTGATAGTTACAGATACGCAGTATTTT. Protein: CASSLIVTDTQYF.

This clonotype was seen at least ten times. The rearrangement joins TRBV29-1 to TRBJ2-1; 14 positions match TRBD2. The CDR3 has 14 amino acids. Per the germline V gene, CDR1 is SQVTM and CDR2 is ANQGSEA. J was trimmed by 10 bases and V by 7 bases; bases with no gene match: 9. DNA for the CDR3: TGCAGCGGAGAGACTAGCGGGAGGGCGAACGAGCAGTTCTTC. Encoded protein: CSGETSGRANEQFF.

This rearrangement joins TRBV12-5 to TRBJ2-1, with 7 bases that match TRBD1. The junction had 2 bases not matched to a gene; V was cut back by 0 bases and J by 9 bases. The CDR3 extends over 13 amino acids. Germline loops: CDR1 LGHNT, CDR2 FRNRAP. CDR3 nucleotides: TGTGCTAGTGGTTTGGTGAGGACAGGTGAGCAGTTCTTC. This translates into CASGLVRTGEQFF.

This clonotype has ten or more counts. This chain joins TRBV6-5 and TRBJ1-1; TRBD1 is a possible D gene (6 bases). Trimming took 5 bases from V and 5 from J, leaving 18 bases between them. From germline, CDR1 is MNHEY and CDR2 SVGAGI. This CDR3 comprises 15 residues. DNA of the CDR3: TGTGCCAGCAGTCTATTCTCAGGGGTCGGAACTGAAGCTTTCTTT. Its protein product is CASSLFSGVGTEAFF.

This clonotype turned up a few times. V usage is TRBV28 and J usage is TRBJ1-6, with D maybe TRBD1 (6 bases). V shed 6 bases and J shed 5 bases, with 20 bases lying between them. CDR1 is MDHEN, CDR2 SYDVKM, per germline. The CDR3 is made up of 17 amino acids. The CDR3 DNA sequence: TGTGCCAGCAGCCCCTTGATACAGGGCGAAAATAATTCACCCCTCCACTTT. Translation gives CASSPLIQGENNSPLHF.

Many counts were recorded for this clonotype. This chain joins TRBV7-8 and TRBJ1-4; possible D gene TRBD1, 6 bases. This CDR3 has 17 residues. Trimming took 1 base from V and 10 from J, leaving 22 bases between them. Germline V gene lookup returns CDR1 SGHVS and CDR2 FQNEAQ. This CDR3 is CASSLGPNRASEGKLFF. The DNA for the CDR3 is TGTGCCAGCAGCTTAGGTCCTAACAGGGCTTCGGAGGGAAAACTGTTTTTT. Combining the CDR3 with reference TRBV7-8 and TRBJ1-4 gives the whole variable domain GAGVSQSPRYKVAKRGQDVALRCDPISGHVSLFWYQQALGQGPEFLTYFQNEAQLDKSGLPSDRFFAERPEGSVSTLKIQRTQQEDSAVYLCASSLGPNRASEGKLFFGSGTQLSVL.

The rearrangement joins TRBV29-1 to TRBJ2-2; D is unclear. V lost 7 bases and J 0 bases, leaving 15 bases between the germline ends. This CDR3 region has 15 residues. CDR1 SQVTM and CDR2 ANQGSEA come from the germline V gene. Here the CDR3 DNA reads TGCAGCGCCACCGCCCGGCGGACGAACACCGGGGAGCTGTTTTTT. Amino acid sequence: CSATARRTNTGELFF.